This TCR beta chain was sequenced during a study of CD8 T cells in ankylosing spondylitis. Study findings and constraints: Clones linked to the disease showed a CD8+ phenotype. They occurred at relatively low frequencies in peripheral blood. In ankylosing spondylitis patients, matched synovial fluid reportedly showed significant enrichment of disease-linked clones. One TCR beta motif, made up of eight highly homologous variants, appeared characteristic of ankylosing spondylitis blood.

Libraries for TCR beta were made by quantitative 5'-RACE with molecular barcodes. From the 5' RACE reads, TCRdb called clonotypes with MiXCR, one entry per CDR3 protein. Found here are roughly 370,000 distinct CDR3 sequences, 20% to 25% of them singletons; the top ten hold approximately 16%. This clonotype has at least ten counts. Its antigen is not identified. This CDR3 has 17 amino acids. The germline V gene has CDR1 DFQATT and CDR2 SNEGSKA (reference sequence). V shed 4 bases and J 2 bases; nucleotides not matched to a gene: 14. The receptor's source is a male donor with ankylosing spondylitis. The rearrangement joins TRBV20-1 to TRBJ2-3; 8 bases match TRBD2. The sample was blood, either unsorted or a sorted T cell fraction (not recorded which). The CDR3 DNA follows: TGCAGTGCTATTGATCTATACGGGGGGGAGTCCACAGATACGCAGTATTTT. Amino acid sequence: CSAIDLYGGESTDTQYF.